One sample yielded the 23 T cell receptor beta chains listed below, sequenced in a study of CD8 T cells in Susac syndrome (dated by TCRdb to between 2018 and 2020). Preparation of the library involved the immunoSEQ multiplex PCR assay. RNA was extracted using the RNeasy kit, and roughly 0.45 to 1 microgram was reverse transcribed with random hexamers. TCRdb reworked the public reads: Q25 trimming with fastp, MiXCR clone assembly, productive beta chains retained. Rows are unified per CDR3 protein, each entry keeping the most common DNA and genes. This sample has some 200,000 distinct CDR3 sequences in its table, and more than 85% of those were observed once. The top ten hold roughly 0.13% of the sample. What was sequenced was CD8+ T cells from PBMCs. The receptors were gathered from a human donor with multiple sclerosis.

Here the CDR3 reads CASSQEPGLDNTGELFF. The CDR3 coding sequence is TGTGCCAGCAGCCAAGAGCCCGGACTAGACAACACCGGGGAGCTGTTTTTT. The rearrangement joins TRBV3-1 to TRBJ2-2, with 7 bases matching TRBD2. Trimming cost V 0 bases and J 2 bases; bases outside gene matches: 6. Germline-derived CDR1 and CDR2 are LGHDT and YNNKEL (reference sequence). This CDR3 is 17 amino acids long.

V usage is TRBV30 and J usage is TRBJ2-1; D might be TRBD1 (5 bases). CDR1 is GTSNPN, CDR2 SVGIG, per germline (reference sequence). CDR3 length equals 14 residues. The V gene lost 0 bases and the J gene lost 3 bases, with 9 bases spanning the gap. The CDR3 reads CAWSVGQSYNEQFF. The CDR3, as DNA: TGTGCCTGGAGTGTTGGACAAAGCTACAATGAGCAGTTCTTC.

J is TRBJ2-5 and V is TRBV12-3 or TRBV12-4, with D perhaps being TRBD1 or TRBD2 (5 bases each). Trimming stripped 4 bases from V and 5 bases from J, with 20 bases between. The CDR3 has 16 residues. The DNA of the CDR3 is TGTGCCAGCAGTTCCCTGAGGGGCGCGCATTGGGAGACCCAGTACTTC. This codes for CASSSLRGAHWETQYF.

The CDR3 sequence is CASTKYGELFF. DNA for the CDR3: TGTGCCAGCACCAAGTACGGGGAGCTGTTTTTT. The V call is TRBV27, the J call TRBJ2-2; unclear D gene. Between the trimmed V and J ends, which lost 7 bases and 7 bases, there was a span of 7 bases. Germline values: CDR1 MNHEY, CDR2 SMNVEV (reference sequence). The CDR3 extends over 11 amino acids.

V usage is TRBV7-9 and J usage is TRBJ1-1; TRBD1 matches 8 bases. Trimming removed 4 bases from V and 0 bases from J; junction bases left unmatched: 7. This CDR3 region has 16 residues. The germline V gene encodes CDR1 SEHNR and CDR2 FQNEAQ (reference sequence). DNA for the CDR3: TGTGCCAGCAGCTCCGGACAGGGCCTAATGAACACTGAAGCTTTCTTT. This codes for CASSSGQGLMNTEAFF.

The chain uses TRBV27 and TRBJ2-1; 8 bases are a match to TRBD2. Per germline, CDR1 MNHEY and CDR2 SMNVEV (reference sequence). V gave up 4 bases and J gave up 8 bases; unmatched junction bases: 4. The CDR3 has 13 residues. CDR3 region: CASSSGLADEQFF. The CDR3 DNA reads as TGTGCCAGCAGTTCCGGACTAGCCGATGAGCAGTTCTTC.

This chain uses TRBV7-9 with TRBJ1-2; D remains unclear. Trimming pared 1 base from V and 6 bases from J, leaving 6 bases between. The germline V gene encodes CDR1 SEHNR and CDR2 FQNEAQ (reference sequence). The CDR3 runs to 12 residues. The CDR3 loop reads CASSLGENGYTF. The CDR3 DNA reads as TGTGCCAGCAGCTTAGGGGAGAATGGCTACACCTTC.

The chain combines TRBV11-2 with TRBJ2-5; possible D gene TRBD2, 5 bases. Germline CDR1 is SGHAT and CDR2 is FQNNGV. The V and J ends lost 5 bases and 5 bases respectively, with 18 bases between them. This CDR3 is built from 15 residues. CDR3 in amino acids: CASSPPRAGFETQYF. The CDR3, as DNA: TGTGCCAGCAGCCCCCCTCGGGCGGGTTTCGAGACCCAGTACTTC.

CDR3 residues: CASSLGGLAGVENTDTQYF. The DNA for the CDR3 is TGTGCCAGCAGCTTAGGAGGGCTAGCGGGAGTAGAGAACACAGATACGCAGTATTTT. The V gene is TRBV7-9, the J gene TRBJ2-3; 10 bases are shared with TRBD2. This CDR3 is built from 19 residues. Trimming removed 1 base from V and 2 bases from J; junction bases left unmatched: 12. Germline lookup yields CDR1 SEHNR and CDR2 FQNEAQ (reference sequence).

V usage is TRBV20-1 and J usage is TRBJ1-5; D gene unclear. CDR3 size: 14 residues. V lost 5 bases, J lost 0 bases, and 11 bases lay in between. The germline V gene has CDR1 DFQATT and CDR2 SNEGSKA (reference sequence). This CDR3 is CSAQDVYSNQPQHF. CDR3 nucleotide sequence: TGCAGTGCTCAGGACGTCTATAGCAATCAGCCCCAGCATTTT.

The V call is TRBV15, the J call TRBJ2-5; D assignment may be TRBD1 or TRBD2 (7 bases each). The germline CDR1 and CDR2 sequences are LNHNV and YYDKDF (reference sequence). The CDR3 contains 16 residues. The V and J ends lost 3 bases and 1 base respectively, with 15 bases between them. The CDR3 region is CATSRTTGEGQETQYF. The CDR3 nucleotides read TGTGCCACCAGCAGGACCACAGGGGAGGGCCAAGAGACCCAGTACTTC.

V usage is TRBV6-1 and J usage is TRBJ2-7; TRBD2 matches at 8 bases. The CDR3 totals 16 residues. Germline V gene data show CDR1 as MNHNS and CDR2 as SASEGT. V shed 6 bases, J shed 2 bases, and the junction held 12 bases outside the gene matches. The CDR3 bases are TGTGCCAGCAGCCCAGCTCTAGCGGGTCCTACCTACGAGCAGTACTTC. This gives the protein CASSPALAGPTYEQYF.

This clonotype was seen only a few times. The V call is TRBV16, the J call TRBJ1-1, with D tentatively TRBD1 (5 bases). The V and J ends lost 2 bases and 4 bases respectively, with 8 bases between them. From germline, CDR1 is KGHSY and CDR2 FQNENV. The CDR3 totals 13 residues. Here the CDR3 reads CASSQPGGTEAFF. The CDR3 DNA reads TGTGCCAGCAGCCAACCCGGGGGCACTGAAGCTTTCTTT.

CDR3 in amino acids: CASSMEALGRIHEQYF. CDR3 nucleotides: TGTGCCAGTAGTATGGAAGCCCTGGGAAGAATCCACGAGCAGTACTTC. The rearrangement uses TRBV19 and TRBJ2-7; no firm D call. Germline lookup yields CDR1 LNHDA and CDR2 SQIVND (reference sequence). Trimming shortened V by 3 bases and J by 5 bases, and 20 bases separated the two germline ends. The CDR3 runs 16 residues. Full variable domain (rest looked up from reference TRBV19 and TRBJ2-7): DGGITQSPKYLFRKEGQNVTLSCEQNLNHDAMYWYRQDPGQGLRLIYYSQIVNDFQKGDIAEGYSVSREKKESFPLTVTSAQKNPTAFYLCASSMEALGRIHEQYFGPGTRLTVT.

This clonotype was seen only once. This chain connects TRBV12-5 to TRBJ2-1, with a possible D match to TRBD2 (7 bases). Trimming stripped 8 bases from V and 7 bases from J, with 21 bases between. This CDR3 has 15 amino acids. Germline V gene sequence: CDR1 LGHNT, CDR2 FRNRAP. This CDR3 is CASSMGGGRGNEQFF. CDR3 bases: TGTGCTAGTTCCATGGGGGGTGGGAGGGGGAATGAGCAGTTCTTC.

The rearrangement links TRBV6-1 to TRBJ1-3; D gene uncertain. The CDR3 has 17 amino acids. Trimming stripped 8 bases from V and 6 bases from J, with 26 bases between. Looked up from germline, CDR1 is MNHNS and CDR2 is SASEGT. This chain's CDR3 is CASSLGRQEPGKNTIYF. The DNA for the CDR3 is TGTGCCAGCTCTCTGGGGAGGCAGGAGCCCGGGAAAAACACCATATATTTT.

The V call is TRBV19, the J call TRBJ1-2; perhaps TRBD1 as D (6 bases). The CDR3 loop spans 15 amino acids. Trimming took off 2 bases at V and 0 bases at J, with 10 bases between the two ends. Germline V gene data show CDR1 as LNHDA and CDR2 as SQIVND (reference sequence). In DNA, the CDR3 is TGTGCCAGTAGTATACTGACAGGAGCTAACTATGGCTACACCTTC. Translating it yields CASSILTGANYGYTF.

This clonotype has more than one count but fewer than ten. V gene TRBV18 combines with J gene TRBJ1-1; 9 bases map to TRBD1. The CDR3 sequence is 14 residues long. J gave up 4 bases and V 7 bases, and 7 bases lay outside the gene matches. Germline V CDR1 and CDR2: KGHSH, LQKENI. CDR3: CASFTGGYFTEAFF. As DNA, the CDR3 is TGTGCCAGCTTCACAGGGGGCTACTTCACTGAAGCTTTCTTT.

This chain uses TRBV7-8 with TRBJ2-7, with D possibly matching TRBD2 (5 bases). Germline V CDR1 and CDR2: SGHVS, FQNEAQ. Trimming removed 5 bases at V and 4 bases at J, with 9 bases between. CDR3 length: 12 residues. The CDR3, as DNA: TGTGCCAGCAGCGAGGGTGCGTACGAGCAGTACTTC. This gives the protein CASSEGAYEQYF.

This chain connects TRBV6-2 or TRBV6-3 to TRBJ2-7, with a possible D match to TRBD2 (6 bases). The V gene's germline CDR1 is MNHEY and CDR2 SVGEGT. The CDR3 length is 13 residues. V was cut by 5 bases and J by 5 bases, with 13 bases left in between. The CDR3 DNA reads as TGTGCCAGCAGTCCCGCGGGGATCCACGAGCAGTACTTC. This codes for CASSPAGIHEQYF.

The genes are TRBV16 and TRBJ2-7; D perhaps matches TRBD1 (7 bases). This CDR3 is 14 amino acids long. V lost 4 bases to trimming and J lost 7 bases, with 17 bases between them. Germline lookup yields CDR1 KGHSY and CDR2 FQNENV. CDR3 nucleotide sequence: TGTGCCAGCAGCCCCTTCTCAGGGGGAGGAGAGCAGTACTTC. As protein: CASSPFSGGGEQYF.

The J gene is TRBJ1-1, the V gene TRBV20-1, with a tentative D call TRBD1 (6 bases). The germline CDR1 and CDR2 sequences are DFQATT and SNEGSKA (reference sequence). This CDR3 is 13 amino acids long. CDR3 nucleotides: TGCAGCGGGGAGAGGGGGGCGGACACTGAAGCTTTCTTT. Amino acids: CSGERGADTEAFF.

The rearrangement uses TRBV7-2 and TRBJ2-1, with 7 bases lining up with TRBD1. CDR3 length: 15 amino acids. Per germline, CDR1 SGHTA and CDR2 FQGNSA. V was clipped by 5 bases and J by 6 bases; unmatched bases: 10. This chain's CDR3 is CASSQNRGTRNEQFF. CDR3 DNA sequence: TGTGCCAGCAGCCAAAACAGGGGTACTCGCAATGAGCAGTTCTTC.